The clone carrying this T cell receptor (beta chain) has ten or more counts. Its antigen is not known. These data belong to a study of radiotherapy plus CTLA-4 blockade in lung cancer. Overall study: Objective responses were recorded in roughly 20% of patients, with disease control recorded in about 30%.

Study-wide results and limits: Following radiotherapy plus ipilimumab, tumor-derived TCR clones expanded in the blood. Among reported predictors of response, early blood T cell clone dynamics with interferon-beta performed best.

TCRdb keeps only in-frame clones here, not all; method: immunoSEQ multiplex PCR. The table has about 43,000 clones, about two thirds seen once. With ipilimumab providing CTLA-4 blockade, focal radiation was administered to patients who had chemo-refractory metastatic non-small-cell lung cancer. From germline, CDR1 is SGHTA and CDR2 FQGNSA. The CDR3 spans 11 residues. The ends were cut back, 3 bases at V and 12 bases at J, with 6 bases in the middle. This chain links TRBV7-2 with TRBJ1-6; no firm D call. The sequence was obtained from a human donor with non-small cell lung cancer who had a partial response to radiotherapy plus ipilimumab. Sequences were derived from peripheral blood, sampled from a patient treated with radiotherapy plus ipilimumab. The CDR3 loop reads CASSFRGPLHF. CDR3 nucleotides: TGTGCCAGCAGCTTCAGAGGACCCCTCCACTTT.